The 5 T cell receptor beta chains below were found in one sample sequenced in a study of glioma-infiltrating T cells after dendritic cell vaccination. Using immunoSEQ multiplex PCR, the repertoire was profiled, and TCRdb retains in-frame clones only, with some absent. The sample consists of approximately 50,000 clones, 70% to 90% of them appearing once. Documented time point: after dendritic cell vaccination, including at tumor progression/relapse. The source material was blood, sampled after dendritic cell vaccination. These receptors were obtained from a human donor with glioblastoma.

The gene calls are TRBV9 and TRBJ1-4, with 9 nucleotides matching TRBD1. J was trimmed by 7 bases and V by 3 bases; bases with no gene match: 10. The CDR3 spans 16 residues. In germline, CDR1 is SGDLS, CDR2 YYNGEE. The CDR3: CASSGGHRGRGEKLFF. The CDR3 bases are TGTGCCAGCAGCGGAGGTCACAGGGGGCGGGGTGAAAAACTGTTTTTT.

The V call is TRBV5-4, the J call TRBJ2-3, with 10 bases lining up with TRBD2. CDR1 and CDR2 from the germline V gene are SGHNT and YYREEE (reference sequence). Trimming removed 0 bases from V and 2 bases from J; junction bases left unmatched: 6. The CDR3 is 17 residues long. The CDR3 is CASSLGLAGANTDTQYF. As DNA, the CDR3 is TGTGCCAGCAGCTTGGGTCTAGCGGGAGCGAACACAGATACGCAGTATTTT.

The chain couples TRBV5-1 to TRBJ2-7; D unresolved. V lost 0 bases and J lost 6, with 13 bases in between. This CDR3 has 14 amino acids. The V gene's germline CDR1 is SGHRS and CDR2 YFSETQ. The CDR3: CASSLGTVFTEQYF. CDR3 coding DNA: TGCGCCAGCAGCTTGGGTACAGTTTTCACCGAGCAGTACTTC.

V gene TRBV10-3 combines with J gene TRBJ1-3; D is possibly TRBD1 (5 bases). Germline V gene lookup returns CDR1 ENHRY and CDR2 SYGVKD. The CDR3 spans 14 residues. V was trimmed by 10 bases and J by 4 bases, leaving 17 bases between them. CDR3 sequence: CATTVRASGNTIYF. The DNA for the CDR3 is TGTGCCACAACCGTCAGGGCTTCAGGAAACACCATATATTTT.

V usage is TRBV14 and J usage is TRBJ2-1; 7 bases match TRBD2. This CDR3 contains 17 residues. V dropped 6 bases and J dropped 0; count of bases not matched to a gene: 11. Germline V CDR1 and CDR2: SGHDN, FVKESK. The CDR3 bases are TGTGCCAGCAGTCCCGCCGGGCGGGGGAGCTCCTACAATGAGCAGTTCTTC. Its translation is CASSPAGRGSSYNEQFF.